This note documents a single T cell receptor beta chain sequence. This sample is part of a study of blood T cell repertoires in COVID-19. Generated by immunoSEQ multiplex PCR, the TCRdb table keeps only in-frame clones and is missing some. Among 59,000 or so clones, roughly 93% were seen once, and the ten largest hold roughly 1.7%. The CDR3 is made up of 14 amino acids. With 5 bases removed from V and 0 bases from J, the gap between germline ends came to 10 bases. Germline V lookup: CDR1 MDHEN, CDR2 SYDVKM. The chain combines TRBV28 with TRBJ2-5; possibly TRBD1 for D (5 bases). The material sequenced was peripheral blood. This TCR derives from a human donor in a cohort sampled during active COVID-19. CDR3 residues: CASSPQEYQETQYF. In DNA, the CDR3 is TGTGCCAGCAGTCCACAGGAGTACCAAGAGACCCAGTACTTC. Full variable domain (rest looked up from reference TRBV28 and TRBJ2-5): DVKVTQSSRYLVKRTGEKVFLECVQDMDHENMFWYRQDPGLGLRLIYFSYDVKMKEKGDIPEGYSVSREKKERFSLILESASTNQTSMYLCASSPQEYQETQYFGPGTRLLVL.